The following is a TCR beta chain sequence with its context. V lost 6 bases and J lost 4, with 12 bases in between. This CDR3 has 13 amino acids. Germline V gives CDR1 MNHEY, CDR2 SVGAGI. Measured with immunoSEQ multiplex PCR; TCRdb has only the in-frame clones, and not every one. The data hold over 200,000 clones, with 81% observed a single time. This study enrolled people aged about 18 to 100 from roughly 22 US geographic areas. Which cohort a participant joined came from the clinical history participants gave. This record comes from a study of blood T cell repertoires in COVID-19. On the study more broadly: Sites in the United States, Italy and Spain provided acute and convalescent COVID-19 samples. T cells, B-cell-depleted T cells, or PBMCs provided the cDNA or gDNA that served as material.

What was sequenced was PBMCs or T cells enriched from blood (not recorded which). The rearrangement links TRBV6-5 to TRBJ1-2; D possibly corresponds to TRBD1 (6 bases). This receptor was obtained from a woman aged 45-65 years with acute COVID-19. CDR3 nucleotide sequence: TGTGCCAGCAGACCGGGACAACTCTATGGCTACACCTTC. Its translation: CASRPGQLYGYTF.